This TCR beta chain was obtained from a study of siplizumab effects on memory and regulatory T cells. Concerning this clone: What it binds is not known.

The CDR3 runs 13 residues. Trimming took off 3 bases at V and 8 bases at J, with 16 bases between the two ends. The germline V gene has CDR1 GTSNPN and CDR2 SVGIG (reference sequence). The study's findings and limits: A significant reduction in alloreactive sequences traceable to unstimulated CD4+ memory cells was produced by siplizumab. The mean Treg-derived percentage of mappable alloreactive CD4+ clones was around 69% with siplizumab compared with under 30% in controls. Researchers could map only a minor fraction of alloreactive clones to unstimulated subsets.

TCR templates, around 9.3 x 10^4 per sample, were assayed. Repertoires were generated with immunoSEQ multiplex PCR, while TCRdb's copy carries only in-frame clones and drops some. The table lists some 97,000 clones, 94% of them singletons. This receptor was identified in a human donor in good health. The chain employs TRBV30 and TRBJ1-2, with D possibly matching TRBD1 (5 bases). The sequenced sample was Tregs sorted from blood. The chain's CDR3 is CAWRSYGAEGYTF. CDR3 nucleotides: TGTGCCTGGAGGAGCTATGGGGCTGAGGGCTACACCTTC.